This TCR beta chain was obtained from a study of T cell responses to AZD1222 COVID-19 vaccine. This clone was detected once. CDR1 is SGHDT and CDR2 is YYEEEE in the germline V gene. Deletions cut 0 bases from V and 0 bases from J, with 13 bases between. CDR3 length: 17 amino acids. Generated by immunoSEQ multiplex PCR, the TCRdb table keeps only in-frame clones and is missing some. The sample carries about 140,000 clones, around 93% recorded once. The J gene is TRBJ1-5, the V gene TRBV5-6; a possible D gene is TRBD1 (5 bases). This sequence was found in an adult who received the AZD1222 COVID-19 vaccine. The material sequenced was peripheral blood, taken 28 days after the second AZD1222 dose. The CDR3 nucleotides are TGTGCCAGCAGCTTGGGGGACTTACCATATAGCAATCAGCCCCAGCATTTT. This gives the protein CASSLGDLPYSNQPQHF.